This entry concerns a single T cell receptor (beta chain). This clonotype was counted between two and nine times. It has no known antigen specificity. No much larger clone is present one base from it, and per-base qualities are unavailable. Libraries of naive CD8 T cells were built from approximately 20,000 to 1,000,000 sorted cells, with 10%, 30% or 50% of the purified RNA used. Naive CD8 T cells, defined as CD8+CD4-CCR7+CD45RA+, were FACS-sorted into RLT Plus buffer on a BD FACSAria II. Detection sensitivity was tested by spiking Jurkat RNA equal to roughly ten TCR copies' worth into samples containing roughly 19,000-1,000,000 naive CD8 T cells. Enrichment of CD8 T cells was performed with RosetteSep CD8+ T Cell Enrichment Cocktail and Ficoll-Paque, after which ACK red cell lysis was carried out. These data come from a study of molecular identifiers for immune sequencing clone quantification (dated 2018 in TCRdb). General notes on the study: For a replicate experiment, RNA from around 20,000 or 99,000 naive CD8 T cells was divided into five aliquots, of which four were sequenced. This methods study benchmarked molecular-identifier clustering-based TCR repertoire sequencing (MIDCIRS) and TCR RNA copy counting, using CD8 T cells to do so. The research as a whole found: When barcode sub-clustering was not used, chimeric consensus sequences inflated TCR diversity, with chimeras reaching as high as 47%. The naive libraries included spiked-in Jurkat TCR RNA (10 copies' worth), and this Jurkat TCR RNA is not part of the donor repertoire. A single cell's worth of spiked-in Jurkat TCR RNA was reported detectable even among 900,000 to 1,000,000 naive CD8 T cells. About 3 recovered TCR RNA copies per cell were obtained by modeling, versus about 10 by digital PCR, implying a capture efficiency of 30% to 35%. In CMV-specific effector cells, clones with more than 20 RNA copies accounted for over 99% of molecules, whereas in naive cells such clones accounted for under 1%. The sizes of highly expanded clones could end up underestimated when identical TCR molecules share a barcode.

Receptor libraries were prepared by PCR. Instrument used: Illumina HiSeq 4000. Bulk TCR libraries were generated as previously described, with the TCR primers listed in Table S5 used. The Qiagen AllPrep DNA/RNA kit was used to purify total RNA. Before any analysis, reads coming from multiple sequencing runs of the same library were combined into one pool. Turning to the authors' computational methods: Reads were retained only if an exact TCR constant sequence was present, and the retained reads were trimmed to 150 nt and grouped according to their 12-nt molecular barcodes. Reads inside each barcode group were sub-clustered using a 15% Levenshtein threshold, and a quality-weighted consensus sequence was constructed for each RNA molecule. Non-functional sequences were discarded, and so were lower-count sequences lying one edit away from another sequence. Barcode sub-clusters with fewer than 20% of the maximum read count were removed, based on fitting two negative binomial distributions. TCRdb redid the processing of the public reads, applying fastp at Q25 and MiXCR, and retained in-frame beta chains. Records with the same CDR3 protein are collapsed into one entry carrying the most frequent genes and DNA. TCRdb's processing, not the authors' own work, is the source of the V and J calls. The sample includes approximately 500,000 distinct CDR3 sequences, with 20% to 25% observed a single time. The top ten hold about 0.78% of the sample.

Trimming takes 0 bases off V and 3 bases off J; junction bases not matched to a gene: 8. According to the germline V gene, CDR1 reads LGHNA and CDR2 reads YSLEER. Spanning cysteine to phenylalanine, the CDR3 consists of 17 amino acids. The kept DNA is CDR3 alone, 51 bases in frame from the first base. Sequenced sample: naive CD8+ T cells from blood, with Jurkat cell RNA spiked in. Per the publication, the cell subset or site label means: FACS-sorted CD8+CD4-CCR7+CD45RA+ naive T cells. The chain is assembled from TRBV4-3 and TRBJ2-5; 9 of the junction bases match TRBD2. The receptor was derived from a human donor in good health. Some libraries in this study had Jurkat cell RNA spiked in. The CDR3 here reads CASSQEDRREGEETQYF. The DNA reads TGCGCCAGCAGCCAAGAGGATAGGCGGGAGGGGGAAGAGACCCAGTACTTC.